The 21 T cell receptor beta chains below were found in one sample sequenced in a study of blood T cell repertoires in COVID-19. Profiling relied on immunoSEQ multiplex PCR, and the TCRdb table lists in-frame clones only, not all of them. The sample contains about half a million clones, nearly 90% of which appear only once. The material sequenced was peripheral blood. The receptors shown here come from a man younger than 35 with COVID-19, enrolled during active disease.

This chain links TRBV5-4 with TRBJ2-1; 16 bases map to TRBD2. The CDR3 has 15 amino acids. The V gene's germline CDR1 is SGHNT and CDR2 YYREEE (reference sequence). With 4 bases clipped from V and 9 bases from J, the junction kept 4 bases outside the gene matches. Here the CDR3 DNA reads TGTGCCAGCAGCCCGGGGACTAGCGGGGGGGGTGAGCAGTTCTTC. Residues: CASSPGTSGGGEQFF.

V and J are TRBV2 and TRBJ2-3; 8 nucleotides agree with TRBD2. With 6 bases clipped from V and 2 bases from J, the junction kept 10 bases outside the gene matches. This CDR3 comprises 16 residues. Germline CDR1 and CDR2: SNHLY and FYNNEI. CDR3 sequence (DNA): TGTGCCAGCAGGGATGGGACTAGGGGATTCACAGATACGCAGTATTTT. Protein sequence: CASRDGTRGFTDTQYF.

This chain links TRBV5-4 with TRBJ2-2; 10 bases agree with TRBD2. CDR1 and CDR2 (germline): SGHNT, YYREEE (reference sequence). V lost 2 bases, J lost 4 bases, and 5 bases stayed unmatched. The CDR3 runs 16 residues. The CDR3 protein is CASSFLLAGVTGELFF. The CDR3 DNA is TGTGCCAGCAGCTTCCTGCTAGCGGGAGTCACCGGGGAGCTGTTTTTT.

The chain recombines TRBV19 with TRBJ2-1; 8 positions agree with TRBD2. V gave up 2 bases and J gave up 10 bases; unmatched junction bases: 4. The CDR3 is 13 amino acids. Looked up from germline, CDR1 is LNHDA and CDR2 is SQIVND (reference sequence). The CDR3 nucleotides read TGTGCCAGTAGTATACAAGCGGGGGAGGAGCAGTTCTTC. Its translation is CASSIQAGEEQFF.

The CDR3 DNA follows: TGTGCCAGCTCACCACTTATATATAGGACTTCCCCCATTCAGTATTTT. Translating it yields CASSPLIYRTSPIQYF. This chain joins TRBV18 and TRBJ2-3; tentatively, D is TRBD2 (5 bases). From germline, CDR1 is KGHSH and CDR2 LQKENI. The CDR3 is 16 amino acids. With 1 base removed from V and 12 bases from J, the gap between germline ends came to 23 bases.

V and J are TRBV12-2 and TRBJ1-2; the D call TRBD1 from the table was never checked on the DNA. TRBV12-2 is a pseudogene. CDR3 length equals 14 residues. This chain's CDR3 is CASRIPRERYGYTF. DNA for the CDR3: TGTGCAAGTCGCATACCCAGGGAAAGGTATGGCTACACCTTC.

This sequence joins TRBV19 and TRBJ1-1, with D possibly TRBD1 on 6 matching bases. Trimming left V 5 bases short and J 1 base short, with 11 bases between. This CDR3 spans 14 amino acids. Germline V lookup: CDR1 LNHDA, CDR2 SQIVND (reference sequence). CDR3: CASSFGTPNTEAFF. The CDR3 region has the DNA TGTGCCAGTAGTTTTGGGACACCGAACACTGAAGCTTTCTTT.

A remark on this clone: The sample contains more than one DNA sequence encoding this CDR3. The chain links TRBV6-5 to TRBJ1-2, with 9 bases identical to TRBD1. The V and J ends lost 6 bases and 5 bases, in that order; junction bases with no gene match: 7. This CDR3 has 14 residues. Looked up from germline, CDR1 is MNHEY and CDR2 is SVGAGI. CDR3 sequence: CASRGQGLTYGYTF. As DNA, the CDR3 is TGTGCCAGCAGGGGACAGGGCCTAACATATGGCTACACCTTC.

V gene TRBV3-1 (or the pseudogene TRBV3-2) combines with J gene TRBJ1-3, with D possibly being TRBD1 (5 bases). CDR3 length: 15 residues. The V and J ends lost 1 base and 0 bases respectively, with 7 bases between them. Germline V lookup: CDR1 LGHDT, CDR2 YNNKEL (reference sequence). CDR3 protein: CASSQGGGSGNTIYF. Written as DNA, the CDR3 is TGTGCCAGCAGCCAAGGGGGCGGCTCTGGAAACACCATATATTTT.

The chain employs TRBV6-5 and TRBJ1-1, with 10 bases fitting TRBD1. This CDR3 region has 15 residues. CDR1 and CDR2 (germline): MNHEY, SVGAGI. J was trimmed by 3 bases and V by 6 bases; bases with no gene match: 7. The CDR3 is CASRRDRGLYTEAFF. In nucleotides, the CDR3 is TGTGCCAGCAGGAGGGACAGGGGTTTATACACTGAAGCTTTCTTT.

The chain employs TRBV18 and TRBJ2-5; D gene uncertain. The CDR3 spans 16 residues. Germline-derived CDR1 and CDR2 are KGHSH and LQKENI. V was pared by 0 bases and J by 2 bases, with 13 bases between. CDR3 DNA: TGTGCCAGCTCACCACCGATGACAACCATACAAGAGACCCAGTACTTC. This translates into CASSPPMTTIQETQYF.

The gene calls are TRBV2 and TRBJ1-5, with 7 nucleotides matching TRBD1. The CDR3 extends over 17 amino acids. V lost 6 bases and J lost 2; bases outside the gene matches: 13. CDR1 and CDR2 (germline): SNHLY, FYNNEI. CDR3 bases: TGTGCCAGCAGAGAGGGGTGGAGGGGGCGTCGCAATCAGCCCCAGCATTTT. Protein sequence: CASREGWRGRRNQPQHF.

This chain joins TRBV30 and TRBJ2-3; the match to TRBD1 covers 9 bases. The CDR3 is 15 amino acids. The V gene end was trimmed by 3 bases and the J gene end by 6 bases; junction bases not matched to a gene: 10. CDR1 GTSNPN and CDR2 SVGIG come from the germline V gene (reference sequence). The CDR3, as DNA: TGTGCCTGGAGACCAACCGGGACAGGGCTGGATACGCAGTATTTT. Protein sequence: CAWRPTGTGLDTQYF.

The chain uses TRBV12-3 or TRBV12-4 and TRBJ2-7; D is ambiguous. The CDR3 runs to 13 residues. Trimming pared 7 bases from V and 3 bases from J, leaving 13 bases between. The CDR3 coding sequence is TGTGCCAGCACCCTTTCCCTAGGCTACGAGCAGTACTTC. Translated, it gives CASTLSLGYEQYF.

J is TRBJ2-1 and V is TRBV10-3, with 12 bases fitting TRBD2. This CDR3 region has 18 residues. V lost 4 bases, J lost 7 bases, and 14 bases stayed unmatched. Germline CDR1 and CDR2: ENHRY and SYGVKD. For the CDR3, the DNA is TGTGCCATCAGTGGAAAAACTAGCGGGGGGCCGAGACAGAATGAGCAGTTCTTC. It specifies CAISGKTSGGPRQNEQFF.

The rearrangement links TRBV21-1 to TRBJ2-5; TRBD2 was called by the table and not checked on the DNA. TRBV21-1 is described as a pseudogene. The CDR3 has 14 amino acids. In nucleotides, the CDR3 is TGTGCCAGCAGCGTCGTTCGATCGCGGGAGACCCAGTACTTC. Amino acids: CASSVVRSRETQYF.

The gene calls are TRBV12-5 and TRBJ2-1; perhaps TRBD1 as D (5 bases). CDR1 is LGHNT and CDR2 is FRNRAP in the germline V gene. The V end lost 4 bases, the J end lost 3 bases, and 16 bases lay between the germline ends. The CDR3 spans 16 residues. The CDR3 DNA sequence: TGTGCTAGTGGTTCCCCTACAGGACGTCTCTACAATGAGCAGTTCTTC. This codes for CASGSPTGRLYNEQFF.

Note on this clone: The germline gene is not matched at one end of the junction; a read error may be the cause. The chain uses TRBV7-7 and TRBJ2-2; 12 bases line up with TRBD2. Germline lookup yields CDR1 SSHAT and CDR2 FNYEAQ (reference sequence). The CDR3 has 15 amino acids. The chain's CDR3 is CASSPWTSGNGELFF. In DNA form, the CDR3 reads TGTGCTAGCAGCCCCTGGACTAGCGGGAACGGGGAGCTGTTTTTT.

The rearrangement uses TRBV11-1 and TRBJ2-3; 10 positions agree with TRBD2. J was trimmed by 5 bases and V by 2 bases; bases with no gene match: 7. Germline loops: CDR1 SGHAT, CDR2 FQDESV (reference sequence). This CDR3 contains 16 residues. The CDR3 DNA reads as TGTGCCAGCAGCTTATCGCCTAGCGGGGGTGGAGATACGCAGTATTTT. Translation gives CASSLSPSGGGDTQYF.

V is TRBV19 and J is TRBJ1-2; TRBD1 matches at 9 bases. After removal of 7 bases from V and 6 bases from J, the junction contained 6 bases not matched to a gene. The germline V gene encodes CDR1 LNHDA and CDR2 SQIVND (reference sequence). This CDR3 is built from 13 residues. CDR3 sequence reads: CASTPGTGNGYTF. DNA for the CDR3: TGTGCCAGTACCCCTGGGACAGGGAATGGCTACACCTTC.

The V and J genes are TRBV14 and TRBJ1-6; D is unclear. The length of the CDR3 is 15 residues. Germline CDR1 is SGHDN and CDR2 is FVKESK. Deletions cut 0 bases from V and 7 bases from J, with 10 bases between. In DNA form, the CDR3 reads TGTGCCAGCAGCCAAGAGATCCAGACAAATTCACCCCTCCACTTT. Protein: CASSQEIQTNSPLHF.